The 30 T cell receptor beta chains presented below share a single source sample, sequenced in a study of CD8+ T cells in alopecia areata. Indicated treatment: oral pan-JAK inhibitor, 5-10 mg twice daily. RNA, once extracted, was reverse transcribed into cDNA for use as the sequencing template. TCRdb keeps only in-frame clones here, not all; method: immunoSEQ multiplex PCR. Of under 350,000 clones in the sample, 55% to 70% are singletons; the top ten hold around 1.8%. Specimen: CD4+ T cells sorted from blood, collected at week 24, from a patient treated with tofacitinib. The source of these receptors is a human donor with alopecia areata.

V gene TRBV2 combines with J gene TRBJ2-5, with 10 bases aligning to TRBD2. V shed 3 bases and J 1 base; nucleotides not matched to a gene: 5. Looked up from germline, CDR1 is SNHLY and CDR2 is FYNNEI. The CDR3 length is 16 residues. CDR3 region: CASSDLQRGGQETQYF. The CDR3 coding sequence is TGTGCCAGCAGTGACCTCCAGCGGGGGGGCCAAGAGACCCAGTACTTC.

The rearrangement uses TRBV28 and TRBJ2-7; a possible D gene is TRBD2 (5 bases). Germline-derived CDR1 and CDR2 are MDHEN and SYDVKM. The CDR3 loop spans 14 amino acids. Trimming pared 2 bases from V and 0 bases from J, leaving 8 bases between. The CDR3 is CASSLMRASYEQYF. CDR3 bases: TGTGCCAGCAGTTTAATGAGGGCCTCCTACGAGCAGTACTTC. Complete variable domain (other parts from reference TRBV28 and TRBJ2-7): DVKVTQSSRYLVKRTGEKVFLECVQDMDHENMFWYRQDPGLGLRLIYFSYDVKMKEKGDIPEGYSVSREKKERFSLILESASTNQTSMYLCASSLMRASYEQYFGPGTRLTVT.

This clone has just a few counts. The chain recombines TRBV29-1 with TRBJ2-3; no reliable D call. Trimming shortened V by 4 bases and J by 2 bases, and 10 bases separated the two germline ends. Germline V lookup: CDR1 SQVTM, CDR2 ANQGSEA. This CDR3 comprises 13 residues. The CDR3: CSVGQKLTDTQYF. Written as DNA, the CDR3 is TGCAGCGTTGGACAAAAACTCACAGATACGCAGTATTTT.

The chain carries TRBV29-1 and TRBJ1-1, with 7 bases lining up with TRBD1. Germline V lookup: CDR1 SQVTM, CDR2 ANQGSEA. The J segment lost 8 bases and the V segment lost 3 bases, leaving 6 bases of the junction unmatched. CDR3 length: 12 residues. The CDR3 DNA reads as TGCAGCGTTGAGTCCCAGGGACAGGAAGCTTTCTTT. Residues: CSVESQGQEAFF.

The chain combines TRBV10-3 with TRBJ2-5; 7 bases line up with TRBD1. CDR3 size: 14 residues. Germline V gene sequence: CDR1 ENHRY, CDR2 SYGVKD. With 4 bases clipped from V and 3 bases from J, the junction kept 5 bases outside the gene matches. The CDR3 sequence is CAISGGTGEETQYF. For the CDR3, the DNA is TGTGCCATCAGTGGAGGCACAGGGGAAGAGACCCAGTACTTC.

This clone was observed a few times. This chain connects TRBV14 to TRBJ2-7; 11 bases are a match to TRBD2. The V segment lost 1 base and the J segment 1 base; nucleotides outside the gene matches: 6. From germline, CDR1 is SGHDN and CDR2 FVKESK. The CDR3 has 17 amino acids. CDR3 nucleotide sequence: TGTGCCAGCAGCCAAGGCCGACTAGCGGGGATTTCCTACGAGCAGTACTTC. Translation: CASSQGRLAGISYEQYF. Drawing the rest from reference TRBV14 and TRBJ2-7, the complete variable domain is EAGVTQFPSHSVIEKGQTVTLRCDPISGHDNLYWYRRVMGKEIKFLLHFVKESKQDESGMPNNRFLAERTGGTYSTLKVQPAELEDSGVYFCASSQGRLAGISYEQYFGPGTRLTVT.

The rearrangement joins TRBV30 to TRBJ1-1; D might be TRBD1 (6 bases). V was clipped by 6 bases and J by 5 bases, with 10 bases between them. CDR1 is GTSNPN and CDR2 is SVGIG in the germline V gene (reference sequence). The CDR3 loop spans 11 amino acids. This CDR3 is CACSRGTEAFF. CDR3 nucleotide sequence: TGTGCCTGCTCAAGGGGGACTGAAGCTTTCTTT.

As DNA, the CDR3 is TGTGCCAGCTCACCCGGGGACTCCGCCTACGAGCAGTACTTC. It yields the protein CASSPGDSAYEQYF. The rearrangement links TRBV18 to TRBJ2-7; D possibly corresponds to TRBD2 (6 bases). Trimming stripped 3 bases from V and 2 bases from J, with 11 bases between. Looked up from germline, CDR1 is KGHSH and CDR2 is LQKENI. The CDR3 loop spans 14 amino acids.

The rearrangement links TRBV5-6 to TRBJ2-1; 12 bases align to TRBD2. Germline CDR1 reads SGHDT; CDR2 reads YYEEEE. After removal of 3 bases from V and 3 bases from J, the junction contained 4 bases not matched to a gene. The CDR3 spans 16 residues. The CDR3: CASSWTSGTGYNEQFF. CDR3 nucleotides: TGTGCCAGCAGCTGGACTAGCGGGACAGGCTACAATGAGCAGTTCTTC.

This chain links TRBV5-1 with TRBJ1-3; 9 nucleotides agree with TRBD1. V shed 0 bases, J shed 4 bases, and the junction held 5 bases outside the gene matches. This CDR3 comprises 16 residues. The germline V gene has CDR1 SGHRS and CDR2 YFSETQ. The CDR3 region has the DNA TGCGCCAGCAGCTTGGACGACAGGGGGGAAGGAAACACCATATATTTT. Translated, it gives CASSLDDRGEGNTIYF.

The V gene is TRBV5-1, the J gene TRBJ2-7, with D possibly TRBD1 on 5 matching bases. Germline V lookup: CDR1 SGHRS, CDR2 YFSETQ. Trimming pared 3 bases from V and 3 bases from J, leaving 10 bases between. The CDR3 is 13 amino acids. CDR3 nucleotides: TGCGCCAGCAGCTGGGGCACCTTCTACGAGCAGTACTTC. Translating it yields CASSWGTFYEQYF.

This chain uses TRBV30 with TRBJ2-3, with TRBD2 matching over 8 bases. The germline V gene encodes CDR1 GTSNPN and CDR2 SVGIG (reference sequence). With V trimmed by 7 bases and J by 6 bases, 12 bases remained unmatched. The CDR3 loop spans 14 amino acids. CDR3 DNA sequence: TGTGCCTCCCCTTCGGGGGGGGCGCCGGATACGCAGTATTTT. Amino acid sequence: CASPSGGAPDTQYF.

The chain recombines TRBV5-1 with TRBJ2-1; no firm D call. The V gene's germline CDR1 is SGHRS and CDR2 YFSETQ. The CDR3 spans 14 residues. Between the trimmed V and J ends, which lost 0 bases and 5 bases, there was a span of 9 bases. Here the CDR3 reads CASSLGTPHNEQFF. The CDR3 DNA is TGCGCCAGCAGCTTGGGGACCCCCCACAATGAGCAGTTCTTC. The full variable domain, completed using reference TRBV5-1 and TRBJ2-1, is KAGVTQTPRYLIKTRGQQVTLSCSPISGHRSVSWYQQTPGQGLQFLFEYFSETQRNKGNFPGRFSGRQFSNSRSEMNVSTLELGDSALYLCASSLGTPHNEQFFGPGTRLTVL.

This rearrangement joins TRBV6-4 to TRBJ1-2, with 7 positions matching TRBD1. CDR1 and CDR2 (germline): MRHNA, SNTAGT. This CDR3 contains 14 residues. After removal of 0 bases from V and 8 bases from J, the junction contained 6 bases not matched to a gene. Written as DNA, the CDR3 is TGTGCCAGCAGTGACTCCCGCAGGGGGGGCGGCTACACCTTC. Translated, it gives CASSDSRRGGGYTF.

The chain employs TRBV30 and TRBJ2-5, with D maybe TRBD2 (6 bases). The V gene's germline CDR1 is GTSNPN and CDR2 SVGIG (reference sequence). With 4 bases removed from V and 11 bases from J, the gap between germline ends came to 23 bases. This CDR3 has 14 residues. The CDR3 region has the DNA TGTGCCTGGAACACTGGAGGGGTAACGCAAGAGCAGTACTTC. Translation gives CAWNTGGVTQEQYF.

The chain uses TRBV29-1 and TRBJ2-1, with D unclear. Germline V gene data show CDR1 as SQVTM and CDR2 as ANQGSEA. There are 9 residues in the CDR3. Trimming removed 3 bases from V and 6 bases from J, with 0 bases in between. The chain's CDR3 is CSVDNEQFF. CDR3 DNA sequence: TGCAGCGTTGACAATGAGCAGTTCTTC.

The rearrangement joins TRBV5-1 to TRBJ2-5; tentative D call: TRBD1 (6 bases). The CDR3 totals 16 residues. CDR1 and CDR2 (germline): SGHRS, YFSETQ. The ends were cut back, 3 bases at V and 5 bases at J, with 20 bases in the middle. CDR3 residues: CASSSRGSGVMETQYF. The CDR3 nucleotides are TGCGCCAGCAGCTCCAGGGGCAGTGGAGTAATGGAGACCCAGTACTTC.

The J gene is TRBJ1-2, the V gene TRBV6-5; D is perhaps TRBD1 (6 bases). V dropped 2 bases and J dropped 3 bases, with 16 bases sitting between them. The CDR3 extends over 16 amino acids. Germline CDR1 is MNHEY and CDR2 is SVGAGI. CDR3 amino acids: CASSYTFRGPDYGYTF. As DNA, the CDR3 is TGTGCCAGCAGTTACACCTTCAGGGGTCCCGACTATGGCTACACCTTC.

CDR3 sequence: CSVEFYGVFYGYTF. CDR3 coding DNA: TGCAGCGTTGAATTTTATGGGGTTTTCTATGGCTACACCTTC. The chain is built from TRBV29-1 and TRBJ1-2; no clear D gene. CDR1 and CDR2 from the germline V gene are SQVTM and ANQGSEA. This CDR3 comprises 14 residues. V gave up 2 bases and J gave up 4 bases, with 14 bases separating them.

The V and J genes are TRBV15 and TRBJ1-3, with 7 bases identical to TRBD1. The CDR3 is made up of 16 amino acids. V lost 3 bases and J lost 6; bases outside the gene matches: 11. Looked up from germline, CDR1 is LNHNV and CDR2 is YYDKDF (reference sequence). CDR3 residues: CATSRDTDRVKNTIYF. The CDR3 DNA reads as TGTGCCACCAGCAGGGATACAGACAGGGTCAAAAACACCATATATTTT.

The chain is built from TRBV13 and TRBJ2-3; D is undetermined. CDR1 and CDR2 from the germline V gene are PRHDT and FYEKMQ (reference sequence). The V gene lost 5 bases and the J gene lost 3 bases, with 15 bases spanning the gap. The length of the CDR3 is 15 residues. In DNA form, the CDR3 reads TGTGCCAGCAGCCCGCTAGTGGATGCGACAGATACGCAGTATTTT. This sequence encodes CASSPLVDATDTQYF.

As DNA, the CDR3 is TGTGCCAGCAGCACCAGCGGGGGGCTCACAGATACGCAGTATTTT. Amino acids: CASSTSGGLTDTQYF. The V gene is TRBV7-2, the J gene TRBJ2-3; 9 nucleotides align to TRBD2. The V gene end was trimmed by 5 bases and the J gene end by 2 bases; junction bases not matched to a gene: 5. Germline-derived CDR1 and CDR2 are SGHTA and FQGNSA. The CDR3 sequence is 15 residues long.

The chain combines TRBV5-4 with TRBJ1-4; D is undetermined. This CDR3 is 16 amino acids long. Germline assignment: CDR1 SGHNT and CDR2 YYREEE (reference sequence). Trimming pared 3 bases from V and 8 bases from J, leaving 20 bases between. In nucleotides, the CDR3 is TGTGCCAGCAGCTCCGACTACGGAGCGAAGGAAGAAAAACTGTTTTTT. Translated, it gives CASSSDYGAKEEKLFF.

This rearrangement joins TRBV7-2 to TRBJ1-6; 7 nucleotides line up with TRBD1. Per germline, CDR1 SGHTA and CDR2 FQGNSA. Trimming took 1 base from V and 9 from J; bases not matched to a gene: 6. The CDR3 covers 15 residues. The CDR3 reads CASSLVRGASSPLHF. In DNA, the CDR3 is TGTGCCAGCAGCTTAGTCAGGGGGGCGAGTTCACCCCTCCACTTT.

This chain uses TRBV2 with TRBJ2-2, with D tentatively TRBD2 (7 bases). Germline V gives CDR1 SNHLY, CDR2 FYNNEI. Trimming cost V 0 bases and J 7 bases, with 15 bases left between them. The CDR3 length is 16 residues. The DNA for the CDR3 is TGTGCCAGCAGTGAAGCCACCGGGGGGCTCGTCGGGGAGCTGTTTTTT. Translated, it gives CASSEATGGLVGELFF.

This clone turned up a few times. V gene TRBV7-2 combines with J gene TRBJ1-2; no definite D call. CDR1 and CDR2 (germline): SGHTA, FQGNSA. CDR3 length equals 13 residues. Trimming pared 5 bases from V and 4 bases from J, leaving 11 bases between. The CDR3 region is CASSPSTPYGYTF. CDR3 sequence (DNA): TGTGCCAGCAGCCCCTCAACCCCCTATGGCTACACCTTC.

This clone was counted a few times. The chain carries TRBV28 and TRBJ2-5; D gene uncertain. The CDR3 length is 11 residues. Trimming left V 6 bases short and J 5 bases short, with 7 bases between. CDR1 is MDHEN, CDR2 SYDVKM, per germline. The CDR3 spells CASRLGETQYF. The CDR3 nucleotides read TGTGCCAGCAGACTGGGCGAGACCCAGTACTTC.

The chain is built from TRBV19 and TRBJ2-7, with 7 bases aligning to TRBD1. Germline values: CDR1 LNHDA, CDR2 SQIVND (reference sequence). The CDR3 totals 14 residues. V shed 5 bases and J 1 base; nucleotides not matched to a gene: 5. The CDR3 here is CASSDPGQSYEQYF. DNA of the CDR3: TGTGCCAGTAGTGATCCGGGACAGTCCTACGAGCAGTACTTC. Complete variable domain (other parts from reference TRBV19 and TRBJ2-7): DGGITQSPKYLFRKEGQNVTLSCEQNLNHDAMYWYRQDPGQGLRLIYYSQIVNDFQKGDIAEGYSVSREKKESFPLTVTSAQKNPTAFYLCASSDPGQSYEQYFGPGTRLTVT.

This clone was detected a few times. The V gene is TRBV4-3, the J gene TRBJ2-4; D is undetermined. Germline CDR1 LGHNA, CDR2 YSLEER. The CDR3 loop spans 13 amino acids. V dropped 0 bases and J dropped 6 bases, with 6 bases sitting between them. Here the CDR3 DNA reads TGCGCCAGCAGCCAAGATCGCGGAAACATTCAGTACTTC. Encoded protein: CASSQDRGNIQYF.

CDR3 nucleotide sequence: TGTGCCAGCAGCTTAGTGACGGGACTAGAGAAGACCCAGTACTTC. Its translation: CASSLVTGLEKTQYF. The chain combines TRBV11-2 with TRBJ2-5, with 8 bases identical to TRBD2. V was clipped by 1 base and J by 6 bases; unmatched bases: 7. CDR1 SGHAT and CDR2 FQNNGV come from the germline V gene. The CDR3 is made up of 15 amino acids.